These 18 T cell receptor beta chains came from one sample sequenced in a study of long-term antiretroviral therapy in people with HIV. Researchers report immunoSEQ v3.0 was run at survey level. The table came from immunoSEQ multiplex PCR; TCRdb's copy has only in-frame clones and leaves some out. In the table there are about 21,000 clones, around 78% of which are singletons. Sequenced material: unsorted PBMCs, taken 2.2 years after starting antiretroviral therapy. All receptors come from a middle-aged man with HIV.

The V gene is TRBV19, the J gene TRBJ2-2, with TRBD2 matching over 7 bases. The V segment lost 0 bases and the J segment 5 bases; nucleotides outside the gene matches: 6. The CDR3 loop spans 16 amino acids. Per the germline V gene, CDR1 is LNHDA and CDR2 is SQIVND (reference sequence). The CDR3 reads CASSIDGRGRTGELFF. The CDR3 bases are TGTGCCAGTAGTATAGATGGGAGGGGTAGGACCGGGGAGCTGTTTTTT.

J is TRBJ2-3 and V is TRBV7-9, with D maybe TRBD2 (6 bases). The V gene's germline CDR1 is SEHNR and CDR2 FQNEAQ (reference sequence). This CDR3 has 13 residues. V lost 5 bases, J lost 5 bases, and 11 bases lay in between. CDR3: CASSGSGGDTQYF. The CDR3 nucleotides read TGTGCCAGCAGCGGGTCCGGGGGAGATACGCAGTATTTT. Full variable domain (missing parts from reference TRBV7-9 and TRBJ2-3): DTGVSQNPRHKITKRGQNVTFRCDPISEHNRLYWYRQTLGQGPEFLTYFQNEAQLEKSRLLSDRFSAERPKGSFSTLEIQRTEQGDSAMYLCASSGSGGDTQYFGPGTRLTVL.

CDR3 amino acids: CASSLAPTGNYGYTF. DNA of the CDR3: TGTGCCAGCAGCTTAGCCCCAACAGGGAACTATGGCTACACCTTC. This chain uses TRBV7-2 with TRBJ1-2, with a possible D match to TRBD1 (6 bases). Germline values: CDR1 SGHTA, CDR2 FQGNSA. Deletions cut 0 bases from V and 2 bases from J, with 10 bases between. The CDR3 consists of 15 residues.

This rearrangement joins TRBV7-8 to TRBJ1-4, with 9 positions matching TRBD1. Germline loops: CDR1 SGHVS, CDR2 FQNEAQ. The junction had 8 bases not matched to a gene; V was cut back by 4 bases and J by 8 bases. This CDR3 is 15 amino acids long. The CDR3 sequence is CASSSLQGAWEKLFF. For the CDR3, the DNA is TGTGCCAGCAGCTCCCTACAGGGGGCTTGGGAAAAACTGTTTTTT.

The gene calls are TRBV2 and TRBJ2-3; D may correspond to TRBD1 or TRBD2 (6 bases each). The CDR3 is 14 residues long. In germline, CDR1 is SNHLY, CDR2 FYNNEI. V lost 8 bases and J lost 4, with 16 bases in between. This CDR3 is CASERGEWADTQYF. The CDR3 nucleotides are TGTGCCAGCGAAAGGGGGGAGTGGGCAGATACGCAGTATTTT.

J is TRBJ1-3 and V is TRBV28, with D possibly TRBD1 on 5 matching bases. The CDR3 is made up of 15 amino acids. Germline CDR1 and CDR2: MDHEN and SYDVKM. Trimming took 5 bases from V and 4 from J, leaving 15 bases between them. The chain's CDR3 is CASSRQGGSGNTIYF. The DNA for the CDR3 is TGTGCCAGCAGTAGGCAGGGAGGTTCAGGAAACACCATATATTTT.

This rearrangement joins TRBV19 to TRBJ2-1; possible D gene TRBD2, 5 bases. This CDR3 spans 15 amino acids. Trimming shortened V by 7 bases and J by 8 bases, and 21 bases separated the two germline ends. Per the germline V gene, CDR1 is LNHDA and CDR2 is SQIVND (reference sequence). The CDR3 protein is CASTSSEGSNDEQFF. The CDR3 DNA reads TGTGCCAGTACATCCTCCGAGGGAAGTAACGATGAGCAGTTCTTC.

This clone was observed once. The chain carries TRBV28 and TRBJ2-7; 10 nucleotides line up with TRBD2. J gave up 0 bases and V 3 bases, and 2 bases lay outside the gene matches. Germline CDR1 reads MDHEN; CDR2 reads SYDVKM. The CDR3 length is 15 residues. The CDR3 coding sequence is TGTGCCAGCAGTTTGGGACTAGCGTACTCCTACGAGCAGTACTTC. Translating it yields CASSLGLAYSYEQYF. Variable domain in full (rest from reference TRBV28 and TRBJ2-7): DVKVTQSSRYLVKRTGEKVFLECVQDMDHENMFWYRQDPGLGLRLIYFSYDVKMKEKGDIPEGYSVSREKKERFSLILESASTNQTSMYLCASSLGLAYSYEQYFGPGTRLTVT.

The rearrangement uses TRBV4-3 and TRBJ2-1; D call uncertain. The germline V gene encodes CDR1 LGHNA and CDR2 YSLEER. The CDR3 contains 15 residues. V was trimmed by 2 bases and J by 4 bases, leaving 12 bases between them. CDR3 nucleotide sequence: TGCGCCAGCAGCCAATCTGTAGGCAGGTACAATGAGCAGTTCTTC. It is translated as CASSQSVGRYNEQFF.

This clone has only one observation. In DNA, the CDR3 is TGTGCCAGCAGTGAATACCCCTTTGGAGCGGGAGTATCCTACGAGCAGTACTTC. Its protein product is CASSEYPFGAGVSYEQYF. This chain joins TRBV6-1 and TRBJ2-7, with TRBD2 identical over 8 bases. There are 18 residues in the CDR3. CDR1 and CDR2 (germline): MNHNS, SASEGT. Trimming removed 2 bases from V and 1 base from J; junction bases left unmatched: 13.

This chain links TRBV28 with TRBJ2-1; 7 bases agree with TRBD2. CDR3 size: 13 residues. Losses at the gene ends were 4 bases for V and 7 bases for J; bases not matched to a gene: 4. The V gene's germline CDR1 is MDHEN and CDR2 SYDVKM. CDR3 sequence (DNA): TGTGCCAGCAGTTGGGAGGGAAGGAATGAGCAGTTCTTC. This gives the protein CASSWEGRNEQFF. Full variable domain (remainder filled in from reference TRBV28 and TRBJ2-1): DVKVTQSSRYLVKRTGEKVFLECVQDMDHENMFWYRQDPGLGLRLIYFSYDVKMKEKGDIPEGYSVSREKKERFSLILESASTNQTSMYLCASSWEGRNEQFFGPGTRLTVL.

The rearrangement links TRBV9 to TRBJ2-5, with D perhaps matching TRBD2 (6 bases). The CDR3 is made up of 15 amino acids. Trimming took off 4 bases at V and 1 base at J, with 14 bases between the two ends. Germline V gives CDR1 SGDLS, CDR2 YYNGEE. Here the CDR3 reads CASSPVGRPQETQYF. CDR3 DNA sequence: TGTGCCAGCAGCCCCGTAGGGAGGCCCCAAGAGACCCAGTACTTC.

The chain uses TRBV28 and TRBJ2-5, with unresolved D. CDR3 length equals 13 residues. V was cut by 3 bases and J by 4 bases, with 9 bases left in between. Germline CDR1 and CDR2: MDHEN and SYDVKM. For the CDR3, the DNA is TGTGCCAGCAGTTTCCCTTCACTAGAGACCCAGTACTTC. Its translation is CASSFPSLETQYF.

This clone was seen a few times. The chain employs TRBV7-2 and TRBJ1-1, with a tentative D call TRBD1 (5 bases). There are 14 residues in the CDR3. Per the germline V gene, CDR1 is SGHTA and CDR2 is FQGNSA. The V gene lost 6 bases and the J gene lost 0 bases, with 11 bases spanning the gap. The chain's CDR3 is CASSLNRMNTEAFF. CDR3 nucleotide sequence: TGTGCCAGCAGTTTGAACAGGATGAACACTGAAGCTTTCTTT.

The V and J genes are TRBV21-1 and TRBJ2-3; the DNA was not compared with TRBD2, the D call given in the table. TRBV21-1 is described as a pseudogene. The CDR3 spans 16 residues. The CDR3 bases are TGTGCCAGCAGCAAAGGAGCGGGGCCCGACACAGATACGCAGTATTTT. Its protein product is CASSKGAGPDTDTQYF.

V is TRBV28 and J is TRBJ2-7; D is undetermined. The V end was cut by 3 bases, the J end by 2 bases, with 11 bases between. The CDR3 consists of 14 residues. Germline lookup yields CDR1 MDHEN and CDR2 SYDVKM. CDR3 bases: TGTGCCAGCAGTTTTTTCTCCTTCGCCTACGAGCAGTACTTC. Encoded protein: CASSFFSFAYEQYF.

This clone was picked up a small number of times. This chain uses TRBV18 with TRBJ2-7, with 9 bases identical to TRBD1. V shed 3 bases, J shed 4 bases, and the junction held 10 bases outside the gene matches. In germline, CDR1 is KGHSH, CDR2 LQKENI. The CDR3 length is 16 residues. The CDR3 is CASSPLWGQGTYEQYF. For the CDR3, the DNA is TGTGCCAGCTCACCGCTCTGGGGACAGGGTACGTACGAGCAGTACTTC.

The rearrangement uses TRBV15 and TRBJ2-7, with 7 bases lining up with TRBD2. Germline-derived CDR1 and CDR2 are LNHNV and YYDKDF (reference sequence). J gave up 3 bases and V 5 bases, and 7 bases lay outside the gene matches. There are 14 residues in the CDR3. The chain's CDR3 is CATSYGSGGYEQYF. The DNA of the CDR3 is TGTGCCACCAGCTATGGTTCGGGAGGCTACGAGCAGTACTTC.